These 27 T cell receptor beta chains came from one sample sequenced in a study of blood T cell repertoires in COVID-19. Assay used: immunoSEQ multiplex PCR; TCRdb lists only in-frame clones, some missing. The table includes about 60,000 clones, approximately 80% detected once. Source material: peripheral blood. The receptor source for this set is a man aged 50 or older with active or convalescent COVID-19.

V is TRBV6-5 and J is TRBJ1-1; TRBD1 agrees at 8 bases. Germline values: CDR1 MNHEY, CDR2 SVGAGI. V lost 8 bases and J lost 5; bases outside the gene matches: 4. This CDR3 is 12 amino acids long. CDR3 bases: TGTGCCAGCCGGACAGGGCGGACTGAAGCTTTCTTT. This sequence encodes CASRTGRTEAFF.

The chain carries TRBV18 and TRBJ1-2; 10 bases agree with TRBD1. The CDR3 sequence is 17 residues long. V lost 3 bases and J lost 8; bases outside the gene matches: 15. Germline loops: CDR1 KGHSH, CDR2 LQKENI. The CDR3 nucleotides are TGTGCCAGCTCACCCGAACTGTGGGGACAGGGGACCTTAGGCTACACCTTC. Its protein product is CASSPELWGQGTLGYTF. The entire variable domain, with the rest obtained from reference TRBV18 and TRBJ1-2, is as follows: NAGVMQNPRHLVRRRGQEARLRCSPMKGHSHVYWYRQLPEEGLKFMVYLQKENIIDESGMPKERFSAEFPKEGPSILRIQQVVRGDSAAYFCASSPELWGQGTLGYTFGSGTRLTVV.

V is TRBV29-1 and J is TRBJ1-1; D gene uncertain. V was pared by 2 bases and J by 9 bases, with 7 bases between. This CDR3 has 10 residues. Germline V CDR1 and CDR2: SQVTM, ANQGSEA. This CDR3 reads CSVESGKAFF. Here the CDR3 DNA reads TGCAGCGTTGAATCGGGGAAAGCTTTCTTT.

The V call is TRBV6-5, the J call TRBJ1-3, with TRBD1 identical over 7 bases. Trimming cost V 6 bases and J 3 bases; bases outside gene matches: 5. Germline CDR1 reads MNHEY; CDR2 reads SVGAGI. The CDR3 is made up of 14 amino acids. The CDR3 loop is CASRETGSGNTIYF. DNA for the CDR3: TGTGCCAGCAGGGAGACAGGGAGTGGAAACACCATATATTTT.

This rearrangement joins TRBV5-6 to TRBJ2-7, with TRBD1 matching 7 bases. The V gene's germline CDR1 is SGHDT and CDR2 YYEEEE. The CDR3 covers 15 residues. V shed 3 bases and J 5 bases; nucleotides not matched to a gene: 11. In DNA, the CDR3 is TGTGCCAGCAGCTCGACCCGACAGGGCGGCGACGAGCAGTACTTC. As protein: CASSSTRQGGDEQYF.

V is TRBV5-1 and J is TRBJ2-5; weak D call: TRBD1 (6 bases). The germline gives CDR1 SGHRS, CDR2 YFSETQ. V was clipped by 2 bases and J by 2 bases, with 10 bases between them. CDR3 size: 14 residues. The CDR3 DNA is TGCGCCAGCAGCTTAGACAGGTTACAAGAGACCCAGTACTTC. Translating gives CASSLDRLQETQYF.

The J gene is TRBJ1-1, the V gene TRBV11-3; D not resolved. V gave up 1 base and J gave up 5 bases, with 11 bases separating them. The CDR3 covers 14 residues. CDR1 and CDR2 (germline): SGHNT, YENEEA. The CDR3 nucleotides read TGTGCCAGCAGCTTAGGAGGGATTGGGACTGAAGCTTTCTTT. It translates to CASSLGGIGTEAFF.

Here the CDR3 reads CATSRDINYGYTF. The DNA of the CDR3 is TGTGCCACCAGCAGAGATATTAACTATGGCTACACCTTC. This chain uses TRBV15 with TRBJ1-2, with no clear D. The ends were cut back, 0 bases at V and 1 base at J, with 3 bases in the middle. The germline gives CDR1 LNHNV, CDR2 YYDKDF (reference sequence). The CDR3 contains 13 residues.

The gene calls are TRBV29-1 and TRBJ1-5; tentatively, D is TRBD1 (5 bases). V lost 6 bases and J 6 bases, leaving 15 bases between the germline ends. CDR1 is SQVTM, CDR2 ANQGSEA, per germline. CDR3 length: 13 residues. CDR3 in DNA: TGCAGCGTACGTCAGGGTGAGGCTCAGCCCCAGCATTTT. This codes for CSVRQGEAQPQHF.

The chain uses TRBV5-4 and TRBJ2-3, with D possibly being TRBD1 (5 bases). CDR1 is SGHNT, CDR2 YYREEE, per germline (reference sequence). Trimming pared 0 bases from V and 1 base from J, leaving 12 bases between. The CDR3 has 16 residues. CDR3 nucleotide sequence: TGTGCCAGCAGCTTGGGCAGGGCCTCTGGCACAGATACGCAGTATTTT. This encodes CASSLGRASGTDTQYF.

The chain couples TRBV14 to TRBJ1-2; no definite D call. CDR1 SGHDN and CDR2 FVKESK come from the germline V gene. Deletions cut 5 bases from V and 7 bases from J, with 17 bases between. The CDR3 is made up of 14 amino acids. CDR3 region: CASSVPGSPTGYTF. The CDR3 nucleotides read TGTGCCAGCAGCGTACCAGGTTCCCCTACTGGCTACACCTTC.

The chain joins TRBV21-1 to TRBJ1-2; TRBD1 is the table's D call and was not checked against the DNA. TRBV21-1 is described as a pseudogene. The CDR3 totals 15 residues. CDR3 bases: TGTGCCAGCAGCGCACCTTCGTGGGACATACATGGCTACACCTTC. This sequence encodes CASSAPSWDIHGYTF.

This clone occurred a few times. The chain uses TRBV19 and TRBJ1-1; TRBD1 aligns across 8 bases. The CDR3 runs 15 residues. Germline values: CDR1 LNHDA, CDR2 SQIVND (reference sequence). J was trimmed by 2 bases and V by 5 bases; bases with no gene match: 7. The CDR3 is CASSLLRGRNTEAFF. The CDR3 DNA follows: TGTGCCAGTAGTCTTCTCAGGGGGCGAAACACTGAAGCTTTCTTT.

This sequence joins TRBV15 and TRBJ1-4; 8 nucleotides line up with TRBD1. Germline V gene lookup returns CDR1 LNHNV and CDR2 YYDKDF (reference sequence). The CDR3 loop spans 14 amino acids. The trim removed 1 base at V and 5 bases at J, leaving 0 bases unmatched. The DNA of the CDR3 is TGTGCCACCAGCAGAGGACAGGGGAATGAAAAACTGTTTTTT. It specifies CATSRGQGNEKLFF.

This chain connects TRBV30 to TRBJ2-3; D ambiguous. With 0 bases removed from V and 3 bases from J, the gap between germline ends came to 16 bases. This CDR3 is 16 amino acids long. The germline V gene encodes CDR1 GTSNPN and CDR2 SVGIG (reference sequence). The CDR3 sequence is CAWSVIERLVTDTQYF. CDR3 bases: TGTGCCTGGAGTGTAATCGAAAGACTCGTAACAGATACGCAGTATTTT.

As DNA, the CDR3 is TGTGCCAGCACAAGGGACAGGCGTGAGGAAAAACTGTTTTTT. This encodes CASTRDRREEKLFF. The chain recombines TRBV2 with TRBJ1-4; 8 bases agree with TRBD1. This CDR3 region has 14 residues. CDR1 is SNHLY and CDR2 is FYNNEI in the germline V gene. Germline trimming cut 7 bases from V and 8 bases from J; bases unmatched to any gene: 9.

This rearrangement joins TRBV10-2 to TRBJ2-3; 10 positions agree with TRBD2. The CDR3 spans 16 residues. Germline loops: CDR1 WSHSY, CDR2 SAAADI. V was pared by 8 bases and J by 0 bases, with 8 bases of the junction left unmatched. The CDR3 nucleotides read TGCGCCAGCGGGGTAGCGGGAGGCGTTAGCACAGATACGCAGTATTTT. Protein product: CASGVAGGVSTDTQYF.

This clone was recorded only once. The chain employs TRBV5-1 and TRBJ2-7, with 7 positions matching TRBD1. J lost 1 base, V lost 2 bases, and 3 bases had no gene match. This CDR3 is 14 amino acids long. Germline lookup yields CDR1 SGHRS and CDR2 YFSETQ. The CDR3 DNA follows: TGCGCCAGCAGCTTATCAGGGGGATCCTACGAGCAGTACTTC. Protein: CASSLSGGSYEQYF.

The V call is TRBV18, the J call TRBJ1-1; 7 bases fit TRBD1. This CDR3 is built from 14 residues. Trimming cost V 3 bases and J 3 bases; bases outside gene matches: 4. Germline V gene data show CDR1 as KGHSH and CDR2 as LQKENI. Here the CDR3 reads CASSPETGYTEAFF. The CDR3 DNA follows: TGTGCCAGCTCACCCGAGACAGGGTACACTGAAGCTTTCTTT.

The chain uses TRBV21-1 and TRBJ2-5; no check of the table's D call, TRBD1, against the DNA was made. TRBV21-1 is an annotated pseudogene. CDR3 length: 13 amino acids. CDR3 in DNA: TGTGCCAGAGGGAGACAGGGAGAAGAGACCCAGTACTTC. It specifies CARGRQGEETQYF.

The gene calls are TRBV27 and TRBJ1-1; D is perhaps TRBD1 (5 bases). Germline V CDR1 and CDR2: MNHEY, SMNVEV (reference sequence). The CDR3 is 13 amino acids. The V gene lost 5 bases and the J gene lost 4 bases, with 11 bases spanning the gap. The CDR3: CASSSSGVTEAFF. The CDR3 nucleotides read TGTGCCAGCAGTAGTTCGGGGGTCACTGAAGCTTTCTTT.

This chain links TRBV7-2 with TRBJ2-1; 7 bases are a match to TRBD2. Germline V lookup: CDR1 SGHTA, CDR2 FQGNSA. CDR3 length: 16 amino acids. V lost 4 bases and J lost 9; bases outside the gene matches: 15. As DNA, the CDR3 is TGTGCCAGCAGCTCCCTTATCCTTCTAAGCGGGGCTGAGCAGTTCTTC. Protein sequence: CASSSLILLSGAEQFF.

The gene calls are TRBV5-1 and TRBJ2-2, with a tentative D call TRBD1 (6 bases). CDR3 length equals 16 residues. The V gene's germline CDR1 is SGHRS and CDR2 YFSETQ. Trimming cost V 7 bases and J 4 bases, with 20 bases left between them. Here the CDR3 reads CASLPNPDRTTGELFF. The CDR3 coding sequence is TGCGCCAGCTTACCCAACCCCGACAGGACCACCGGGGAGCTGTTTTTT.

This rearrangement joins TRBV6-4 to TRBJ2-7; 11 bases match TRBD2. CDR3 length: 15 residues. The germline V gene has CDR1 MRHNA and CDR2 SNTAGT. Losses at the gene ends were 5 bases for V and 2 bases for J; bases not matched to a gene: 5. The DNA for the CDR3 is TGTGCCAGCAGTCCCGGGACTAGCGGTCCCTACGAGCAGTACTTC. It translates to CASSPGTSGPYEQYF.

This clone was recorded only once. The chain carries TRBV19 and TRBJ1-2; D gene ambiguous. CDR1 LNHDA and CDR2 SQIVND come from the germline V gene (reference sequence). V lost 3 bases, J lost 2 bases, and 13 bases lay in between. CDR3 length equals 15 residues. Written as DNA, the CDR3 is TGTGCCAGTAGTATTAGGTTTACAGCAAACTATGGCTACACCTTC. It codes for CASSIRFTANYGYTF.

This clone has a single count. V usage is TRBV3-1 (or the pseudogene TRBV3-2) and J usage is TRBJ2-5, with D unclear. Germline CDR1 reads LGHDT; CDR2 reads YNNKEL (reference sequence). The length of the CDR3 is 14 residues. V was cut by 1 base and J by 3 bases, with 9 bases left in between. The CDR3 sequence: CASSQVSREETQYF. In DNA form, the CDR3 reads TGTGCCAGCAGCCAAGTGTCTAGAGAAGAGACCCAGTACTTC.

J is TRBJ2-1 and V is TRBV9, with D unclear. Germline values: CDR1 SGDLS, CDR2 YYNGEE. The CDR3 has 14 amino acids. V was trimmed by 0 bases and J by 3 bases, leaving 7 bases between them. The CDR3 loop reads CASSVVESYNEQFF. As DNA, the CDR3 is TGTGCCAGCAGCGTAGTAGAGAGCTACAATGAGCAGTTCTTC.